The clone carrying this TCR beta chain has only a few counts. Its target is not known. These data are taken from a study of post-analysis software for immune sequencing data. Study in general: Clinical courses comprised relapsing-remitting, secondary progressive and progressive-relapsing multiple sclerosis.

Study-wide results and limits: Relative to controls, patients had about five TRBV segments at higher frequency, with TRBV5-6, TRBV5-1 and TRBV20-1 among these. Comparison with controls showed significantly lower normalized Chao1 diversity in multiple sclerosis patients. Batch-mates among the samples co-clustered strongly by F measure.

With 8 bases removed from V and 5 bases from J, the gap between germline ends came to 14 bases. There are 13 residues in the CDR3. Unique molecular identifiers were carried by the TCR beta cDNA libraries. Some 500,000 cDNA molecules were obtained per 1 to 10 million input T cells. MiXCR, applied by TCRdb to the PCR reads, yields one record per CDR3 protein. This sample has about 680,000 distinct CDR3 sequences; around 64% occur once, and the top ten carry approximately 10%. The sequenced sample consisted of blood. This chain connects TRBV12-3 or TRBV12-4 to TRBJ2-3; D is perhaps TRBD2 (5 bases). This sequence was found in a girl aged 2 to 9 with multiple sclerosis. The CDR3 coding sequence is TGTGCCAGCTCTCCGCGCGGGTTAGATACGCAGTATTTT. Translated, it gives CASSPRGLDTQYF.